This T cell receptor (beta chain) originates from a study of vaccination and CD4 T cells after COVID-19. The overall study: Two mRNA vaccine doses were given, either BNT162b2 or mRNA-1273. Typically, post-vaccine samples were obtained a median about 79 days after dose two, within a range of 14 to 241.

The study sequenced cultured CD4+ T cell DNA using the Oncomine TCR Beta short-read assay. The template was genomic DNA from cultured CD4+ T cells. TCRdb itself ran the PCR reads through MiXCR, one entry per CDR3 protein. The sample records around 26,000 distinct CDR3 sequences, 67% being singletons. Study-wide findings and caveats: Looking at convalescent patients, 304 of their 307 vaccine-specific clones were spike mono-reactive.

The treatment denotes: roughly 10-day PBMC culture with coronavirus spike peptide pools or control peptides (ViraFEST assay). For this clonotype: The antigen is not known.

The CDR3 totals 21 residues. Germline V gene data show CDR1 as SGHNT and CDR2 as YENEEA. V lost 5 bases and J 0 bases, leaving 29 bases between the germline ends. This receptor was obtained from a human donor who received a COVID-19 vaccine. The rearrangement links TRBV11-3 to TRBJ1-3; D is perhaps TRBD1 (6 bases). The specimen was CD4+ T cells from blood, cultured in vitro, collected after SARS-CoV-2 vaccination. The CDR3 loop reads CASSLPTWQGLTPDSGNTIYF. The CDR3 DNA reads TGTGCCAGCAGCCTTCCGACGTGGCAGGGGTTAACGCCGGACTCTGGAAACACCATATATTTT.